Presented here are 18 T cell receptor beta chains from one specimen sequenced in a study of blood T cell repertoires in COVID-19. Assay: immunoSEQ multiplex PCR; the TCRdb copy retains only in-frame clones and omits some. In the table there are 150,000 or so clones, 85% to 90% of which are singletons. Sample: peripheral blood. These receptors came from a woman aged 40 to 49 with acute or convalescent COVID-19.

The CDR3 loop reads CASTRTNTGELFF. The CDR3 DNA sequence: TGTGCCAGCACCCGGACTAACACCGGGGAGCTGTTTTTT. The genes are TRBV27 and TRBJ2-2, with a tentative D call TRBD2 (5 bases). This CDR3 spans 13 amino acids. V shed 7 bases and J shed 2 bases, with 8 bases lying between them. CDR1 and CDR2 (germline): MNHEY, SMNVEV (reference sequence).

The genes are TRBV6-6 and TRBJ1-2; 9 bases map to TRBD1. CDR1 and CDR2 from the germline V gene are MNHNY and SVGAGI (reference sequence). V lost 5 bases to trimming and J lost 2 bases; unmatched junction nucleotides: 6. This CDR3 region has 15 residues. CDR3 nucleotide sequence: TGTGCCAGCAGTAAAGGACAGGGGAAGAACTATGGCTACACCTTC. Protein: CASSKGQGKNYGYTF.

This clone has more than one count but fewer than ten. This sequence joins TRBV3-1 (or the pseudogene TRBV3-2) and TRBJ1-6; TRBD1 aligns across 10 bases. With V trimmed by 4 bases and J by 9 bases, 6 bases remained unmatched. The CDR3 spans 15 residues. Germline lookup yields CDR1 LGHDT and CDR2 YNNKEL (reference sequence). CDR3 sequence reads: CASSRGQGRPSPLHF. The DNA for the CDR3 is TGTGCCAGCAGCCGGGGACAGGGGAGGCCTTCACCCCTCCACTTT.

The V and J genes are TRBV28 and TRBJ2-5; D unresolved. V was shortened by 5 bases and J by 7 bases, with 8 bases between the two germline ends. The CDR3 totals 11 residues. Germline CDR1 and CDR2: MDHEN and SYDVKM. The CDR3 loop is CASSTTRTQYF. The DNA of the CDR3 is TGTGCCAGCAGTACCACAAGGACCCAGTACTTC.

The V and J genes are TRBV19 and TRBJ1-5; D remains unclear. With 5 bases removed from V and 3 bases from J, the gap between germline ends came to 8 bases. The CDR3 is 13 amino acids. Germline V lookup: CDR1 LNHDA, CDR2 SQIVND (reference sequence). The CDR3 sequence: CASSPGYNQPQHF. The CDR3 DNA reads TGTGCCAGTAGTCCAGGATACAATCAGCCCCAGCATTTT.

This clone has just a few counts. The CDR3 coding sequence is TGTGCCAGCTCATCGGCGGGAGGGTTCACAGATACGCAGTATTTT. It codes for CASSSAGGFTDTQYF. The V gene is TRBV18, the J gene TRBJ2-3; 9 nucleotides agree with TRBD2. CDR3 length: 15 residues. V shed 5 bases, J shed 2 bases, and the junction held 5 bases outside the gene matches. CDR1 KGHSH and CDR2 LQKENI come from the germline V gene.

To note about this clone: Relative to the germline gene, one junction end is altered; a read error may explain this. The chain carries TRBV7-7 and TRBJ2-1, with 12 nucleotides matching TRBD2. CDR1 is SSHAT and CDR2 is FNYEAQ in the germline V gene (reference sequence). This CDR3 spans 17 amino acids. Here the CDR3 DNA reads TGTGCTAGCAGCCAACTAGCGGGAGGTTATCCCCCCAATGAGCAGTTCTTC. This gives the protein CASSQLAGGYPPNEQFF.

The count of this clone is one. V is TRBV4-2 and J is TRBJ2-7, with 9 bases identical to TRBD1. V was clipped by 5 bases and J by 4 bases; unmatched bases: 9. CDR3 length: 15 residues. Germline V lookup: CDR1 LGHNA, CDR2 YNFKEQ. The CDR3 DNA reads as TGTGCCAGCAGCTCAACCCCGGGACAGGGTTACGAGCAGTACTTC. Protein sequence: CASSSTPGQGYEQYF.

This clone was seen a handful of times. The chain carries TRBV5-1 and TRBJ2-1; TRBD2 might be the D (6 bases). Germline loops: CDR1 SGHRS, CDR2 YFSETQ. Trimming removed 0 bases from V and 3 bases from J, with 10 bases in between. The CDR3 covers 15 residues. CDR3 nucleotide sequence: TGCGCCAGCAGCTTGGAAGCGGGCAGCTACAATGAGCAGTTCTTC. Translated, it gives CASSLEAGSYNEQFF.

This sequence joins TRBV10-3 and TRBJ2-7; 9 bases align to TRBD1. Germline values: CDR1 ENHRY, CDR2 SYGVKD. This CDR3 has 14 residues. V dropped 5 bases and J dropped 4; count of bases not matched to a gene: 6. The CDR3 coding sequence is TGTGCCATCAGTCTGACAGGGGGTAATTACGAGCAGTACTTC. As protein: CAISLTGGNYEQYF.

This clone was detected a few times. CDR3 nucleotides: TGTGCCAGCAGCTTAGACTCCGGGATATTTCCCTACGAGCAGTACTTC. It yields the protein CASSLDSGIFPYEQYF. The chain links TRBV7-2 to TRBJ2-7; D is possibly TRBD2 (5 bases). The ends were cut back, 1 base at V and 2 bases at J, with 15 bases in the middle. Germline V gives CDR1 SGHTA, CDR2 FQGNSA. This CDR3 is built from 16 residues.

This rearrangement joins TRBV6-5 to TRBJ1-2; 7 bases agree with TRBD1. The CDR3 contains 13 residues. The junction had 6 bases not matched to a gene; V was cut back by 6 bases and J by 5 bases. Germline loops: CDR1 MNHEY, CDR2 SVGAGI. This chain's CDR3 is CASSLGQFYGYTF. The CDR3 bases are TGTGCCAGCAGCCTGGGACAGTTTTATGGCTACACCTTC.

The V call is TRBV30, the J call TRBJ2-1, with 10 bases identical to TRBD2. CDR3 length: 15 amino acids. The ends lost 3 bases at V and 2 bases at J; junction bases unmatched: 4. Germline CDR1 is GTSNPN and CDR2 is SVGIG (reference sequence). In nucleotides, the CDR3 is TGTGCCTGGAGCCTGACTAGCGGGCCCTACAATGAGCAGTTCTTC. This gives the protein CAWSLTSGPYNEQFF.

This clone appeared a few times. This chain joins TRBV11-2 and TRBJ2-7; D might be TRBD2 (6 bases). CDR3 size: 15 residues. CDR1 and CDR2 (germline): SGHAT, FQNNGV. V was shortened by 3 bases and J by 2 bases, with 14 bases between the two germline ends. CDR3 amino acids: CASSLGSGGTYEQYF. As DNA, the CDR3 is TGTGCCAGCAGCTTGGGATCTGGAGGGACCTACGAGCAGTACTTC. Complete variable domain (other parts from reference TRBV11-2 and TRBJ2-7): EAGVAQSPRYKIIEKRQSVAFWCNPISGHATLYWYQQILGQGPKLLIQFQNNGVVDDSQLPKDRFSAERLKGVDSTLKIQPAKLEDSAVYLCASSLGSGGTYEQYFGPGTRLTVT.

V and J are TRBV7-2 and TRBJ1-2; 7 nucleotides agree with TRBD1. Germline V gives CDR1 SGHTA, CDR2 FQGNSA. CDR3 length: 16 residues. Trimming took 4 bases from V and 4 from J; bases not matched to a gene: 12. The CDR3 DNA follows: TGTGCCAGCAGCTACCAGCCGGGACAGCAAAGCTATGGCTACACCTTC. Translating it yields CASSYQPGQQSYGYTF.

This chain connects TRBV30 to TRBJ1-3, with D hard to call. This CDR3 has 16 residues. V shed 4 bases and J shed 0 bases, with 16 bases lying between them. Germline values: CDR1 GTSNPN, CDR2 SVGIG (reference sequence). CDR3 loop: CAWTPRIAYSGNTIYF. The CDR3 region has the DNA TGTGCCTGGACCCCGAGAATCGCCTACTCTGGAAACACCATATATTTT.

This chain joins TRBV7-2 and TRBJ2-2, with a tentative D call TRBD2 (5 bases). The CDR3 totals 14 residues. V was clipped by 1 base and J by 4 bases, with 7 bases between them. Germline values: CDR1 SGHTA, CDR2 FQGNSA. CDR3 sequence: CASSLGGSTGELFF. In nucleotides, the CDR3 is TGTGCCAGCAGCTTAGGAGGGTCCACCGGGGAGCTGTTTTTT.

The chain has TRBV30 and TRBJ1-6; unclear D gene. V lost 0 bases to trimming and J lost 5 bases, with 8 bases between them. This CDR3 comprises 14 residues. Germline loops: CDR1 GTSNPN, CDR2 SVGIG (reference sequence). CDR3 sequence reads: CAWSVTQNNSPLHF. In DNA, the CDR3 is TGTGCCTGGAGTGTAACACAGAATAATTCACCCCTCCACTTT.